This is a list of T cell receptor beta chains from one sample in a study of control samples from healthy donors and cancer patients. Using immunoSEQ multiplex PCR, the repertoire was profiled, and TCRdb retains in-frame clones only, with some absent. Here the sample spans 120,000 or so clones, 80% to 90% being singletons. Sequenced: blood. These TCRs come from a man aged 45 to 65 in good health. The CDR3 runs from the conserved cysteine through the conserved F or W. Each record gives: CDR3 DNA, CDR3 protein, D gene, V gene, J gene, clone size. D genes are given only for firm matches. Expanded clones are given a class, and other clones once, few, many or no size at all.

CDR3nt: TGCGCCAGCAGCTTGAAGGCTAGCGGAGAAGATACGCAGTATTTT
CDR3aa: CASSLKASGEDTQYF
d_gene: TRBD2
v_gene: TRBV5-1
j_gene: TRBJ2-3
abundance: NA

CDR3nt: TGTGCCAGCAGTGCTCAGGGGGCGGGCTATGGCTACACCTTC
CDR3aa: CASSAQGAGYGYTF
d_gene: TRBD1
v_gene: TRBV25-1
j_gene: TRBJ1-2
abundance: few

CDR3nt: TGTGCCAGCAGTATCAGTCCTAACTATGGCTACACCTTC
CDR3aa: CASSISPNYGYTF
d_gene: NA
v_gene: TRBV6-5
j_gene: TRBJ1-2
abundance: NA

CDR3nt: TGTGCCAGCAGCTTAGCTCTGTATGAGGGGGCGTACACTGAAGCTTTCTTT
CDR3aa: CASSLALYEGAYTEAFF
d_gene: TRBD1
v_gene: TRBV7-6
j_gene: TRBJ1-1
abundance: once

CDR3nt: TGTGCCAGCAGCGTAGCTTCCGGAGCTGAAGCTTTCTTT
CDR3aa: CASSVASGAEAFF
d_gene: NA
v_gene: TRBV9
j_gene: TRBJ1-1
abundance: NA

CDR3nt: TGCAGCGTTGAGGACAGGGGGCAGGATGGCTACACCTTC
CDR3aa: CSVEDRGQDGYTF
d_gene: TRBD1
v_gene: TRBV29-1
j_gene: TRBJ1-2
abundance: NA

CDR3nt: TGTGCCAGCAGCCAAGTCAACAGAGACAATGAGCAGTTCTTC
CDR3aa: CASSQVNRDNEQFF
d_gene: NA
v_gene: TRBV14
j_gene: TRBJ2-1
abundance: NA

CDR3nt: TGTGCCATCAGAGAGTTTAATAGCGGGGGGTCAGCCGGGGAGCTGTTTTTT
CDR3aa: CAIREFNSGGSAGELFF
d_gene: TRBD2
v_gene: TRBV10-3
j_gene: TRBJ2-2
abundance: NA

CDR3nt: TGTGCCAGCCGACCCCGGGACAGAACCATGAACACTGAAGCTTTCTTT
CDR3aa: CASRPRDRTMNTEAFF
d_gene: TRBD1
v_gene: TRBV19
j_gene: TRBJ1-1
abundance: NA

CDR3nt: TGTGCCAGCAGCGTAGGACTAGCGGGGGATATGGCACACACCGGGGAGCTGTTTTTT
CDR3aa: CASSVGLAGDMAHTGELFF
d_gene: TRBD2
v_gene: TRBV9
j_gene: TRBJ2-2
abundance: NA

CDR3nt: TGTGCCAGCAGCACCGACAGGGAGGAGGAGACCCAGTACTTC
CDR3aa: CASSTDREEETQYF
d_gene: NA
v_gene: TRBV5-6
j_gene: TRBJ2-5
abundance: NA

CDR3nt: TGTGCCAGTAGTATCCGACATAACCTTAACTATGGCTACACCTTC
CDR3aa: CASSIRHNLNYGYTF
d_gene: NA
v_gene: TRBV19
j_gene: TRBJ1-2
abundance: NA

CDR3nt: TGTGCCAGCAGCCGAACGACTAGCAGGGAGACCCAGTACTTC
CDR3aa: CASSRTTSRETQYF
d_gene: TRBD2
v_gene: TRBV3-1/TRBV3-2
j_gene: TRBJ2-5
abundance: NA

CDR3nt: TGTGCCAGCCATCCTAGCTCCTACAATGAGCAGTTCTTC
CDR3aa: CASHPSSYNEQFF
d_gene: NA
v_gene: TRBV10-3
j_gene: TRBJ2-1
abundance: NA

CDR3nt: TGTGCCTGGAGCGATAGCTACAGGGGAGGGAGAAACACCATATATTTT
CDR3aa: CAWSDSYRGGRNTIYF
d_gene: TRBD1
v_gene: TRBV30
j_gene: TRBJ1-3
abundance: NA

CDR3nt: TGTGCCAGCACGCAGGGGACAGGGGATTTTGATACGCAGTATTTT
CDR3aa: CASTQGTGDFDTQYF
d_gene: TRBD1
v_gene: TRBV25-1
j_gene: TRBJ2-3
abundance: NA

CDR3nt: TGCGCCAGCAGCCAAGAGGGTGGGGCCTTGGGGCCTGGCTACACCTTC
CDR3aa: CASSQEGGALGPGYTF
d_gene: NA
v_gene: TRBV4-1
j_gene: TRBJ1-2
abundance: NA

CDR3nt: TGTGCCAGCAGCTTGCCGGGCCGAAAAGGCACAGATACGCAGTATTTT
CDR3aa: CASSLPGRKGTDTQYF
d_gene: NA
v_gene: TRBV7-9
j_gene: TRBJ2-3
abundance: NA

CDR3nt: TGTGCCAGCACACAGGGGGTAAGGCAGAATTCACCCCTCCACTTT
CDR3aa: CASTQGVRQNSPLHF
d_gene: TRBD1
v_gene: TRBV6-6
j_gene: TRBJ1-6
abundance: NA

CDR3nt: TGTGCCAGCAGTTTGCTCTCACAAGCTTTCTTT
CDR3aa: CASSLLSQAFF
d_gene: NA
v_gene: TRBV12-3/TRBV12-4
j_gene: TRBJ1-1
abundance: NA

CDR3nt: TGTGCCAGCAGTTTATTGGGAGGTAGCTCCTATAATTCACCCCTCCACTTT
CDR3aa: CASSLLGGSSYNSPLHF
d_gene: NA
v_gene: TRBV27
j_gene: TRBJ1-6
abundance: NA

CDR3nt: TGTGCCATCAGTGATAGACAGGCAACTAATGAAAAACTGTTTTTT
CDR3aa: CAISDRQATNEKLFF
d_gene: NA
v_gene: TRBV10-3
j_gene: TRBJ1-4
abundance: NA

CDR3nt: TGTGCCAGCAGCGTAGCTCGCAGGGCGCACACCGGGGAGCTGTTTTTT
CDR3aa: CASSVARRAHTGELFF
d_gene: NA
v_gene: TRBV9
j_gene: TRBJ2-2
abundance: NA

CDR3nt: TGTGCCAGCAGTAGGGACAGAACGAACACTGAAGCTTTCTTT
CDR3aa: CASSRDRTNTEAFF
d_gene: TRBD1
v_gene: TRBV6-2/TRBV6-3
j_gene: TRBJ1-1
abundance: NA

CDR3nt: TGTGCCAGCAGCCCTCAATACAATGAGCAGTTCTTC
CDR3aa: CASSPQYNEQFF
d_gene: NA
v_gene: TRBV7-2
j_gene: TRBJ2-1
abundance: NA

CDR3nt: TGTGCCAGCAGTTTAGCAGGAGGCGCTGAAGCTTTCTTT
CDR3aa: CASSLAGGAEAFF
d_gene: NA
v_gene: TRBV27
j_gene: TRBJ1-1
abundance: NA

CDR3nt: TGTGCCAGCTCACCATTAACAGAAGAAGCTTTCTTT
CDR3aa: CASSPLTEEAFF
d_gene: NA
v_gene: TRBV18
j_gene: TRBJ1-1
abundance: NA

CDR3nt: TGTGCCAGCAGCCCCTACAGAAACACTGAAGCTTTCTTT
CDR3aa: CASSPYRNTEAFF
d_gene: NA
v_gene: TRBV5-6
j_gene: TRBJ1-1
abundance: NA

CDR3nt: TGTGCCAGCAGCCCACCGGGACGTCGGGGGGAGCAGTACTTC
CDR3aa: CASSPPGRRGEQYF
d_gene: NA
v_gene: TRBV13
j_gene: TRBJ2-7
abundance: NA

CDR3nt: TGCAGCGTTGACTTACAGGTAACTAACTATGGCTACACCTTC
CDR3aa: CSVDLQVTNYGYTF
d_gene: NA
v_gene: TRBV29-1
j_gene: TRBJ1-2
abundance: NA

CDR3nt: TGTGCCAGCAGTGAGTATCGGCAGGGCAACGAGCAGTACTTC
CDR3aa: CASSEYRQGNEQYF
d_gene: NA
v_gene: TRBV2
j_gene: TRBJ2-7
abundance: NA

CDR3nt: TGCGCCAGCAGCCAAGATAGGAACCGGGGCACTGAAGCTTTCTTT
CDR3aa: CASSQDRNRGTEAFF
d_gene: NA
v_gene: TRBV4-3
j_gene: TRBJ1-1
abundance: NA

CDR3nt: TGTGCCAGCAGACGTAATAACAGGGATAATTCACCCCTCCACTTT
CDR3aa: CASRRNNRDNSPLHF
d_gene: NA
v_gene: TRBV6-5
j_gene: TRBJ1-6
abundance: once

CDR3nt: TGTGCCAGCAGCCGGACGGACCAGAACACTGAAGCTTTCTTT
CDR3aa: CASSRTDQNTEAFF
d_gene: NA
v_gene: TRBV3-1/TRBV3-2
j_gene: TRBJ1-1
abundance: NA

CDR3nt: TGTGCCATCAGTGACCCCCGGACCAAAGGGGAAAAACTGTTTTTT
CDR3aa: CAISDPRTKGEKLFF
d_gene: NA
v_gene: TRBV10-3
j_gene: TRBJ1-4
abundance: NA

CDR3nt: TGTGCCAGCAGGGGTCCCAATCAGCCCCAGCATTTT
CDR3aa: CASRGPNQPQHF
d_gene: NA
v_gene: TRBV28
j_gene: TRBJ1-5
abundance: NA

CDR3nt: TGTGCCAGCAGCTTTAGCTCAGGGTCCTTAGAGACCCAGTACTTC
CDR3aa: CASSFSSGSLETQYF
d_gene: NA
v_gene: TRBV5-4
j_gene: TRBJ2-5
abundance: NA

CDR3nt: TGTGCCAGCAGTCTCACGGGACAGGGCCTCACCGGGGAGCTGTTTTTT
CDR3aa: CASSLTGQGLTGELFF
d_gene: TRBD1
v_gene: TRBV27
j_gene: TRBJ2-2
abundance: NA

CDR3nt: TGCGCCAGCAGCCCGGAGGCTAATGAAAAACTGTTTTTT
CDR3aa: CASSPEANEKLFF
d_gene: NA
v_gene: TRBV5-1
j_gene: TRBJ1-4
abundance: NA

CDR3nt: TGTGCCAGCAGCTTAGCACTCCTTGACAGGGGCGGGACTGAAGCTTTCTTT
CDR3aa: CASSLALLDRGGTEAFF
d_gene: TRBD1
v_gene: TRBV7-2
j_gene: TRBJ1-1
abundance: NA

CDR3nt: TGTGCCAGCAGTTTATCAGGGACGCGGAAGGAGGGCTACACCTTC
CDR3aa: CASSLSGTRKEGYTF
d_gene: NA
v_gene: TRBV27
j_gene: TRBJ1-2
abundance: NA

CDR3nt: TGCGCCAGCAGCTTCCGGGGAGATGGGGCCAACGTCCTGACTTTC
CDR3aa: CASSFRGDGANVLTF
d_gene: NA
v_gene: TRBV5-1
j_gene: TRBJ2-6
abundance: once

CDR3nt: TGTGCCAGCAGTTCCGGGGTAGGCTACGAGCAGTACTTC
CDR3aa: CASSSGVGYEQYF
d_gene: NA
v_gene: TRBV2
j_gene: TRBJ2-7
abundance: once